The entry that follows covers one T cell receptor beta chain sequence. The CDR3 spans 14 residues. Germline CDR1 is SGHTA and CDR2 is FQGNSA. V was clipped by 5 bases and J by 3 bases, with 14 bases between them. Through a sample-barcoded 5' primer and a J-beta primer mix, a second PCR was run for roughly 7 to 12 cycles. Each CDR3 protein gets one entry after TCRdb re-called the 5' RACE reads with MiXCR. This table has over 500,000 distinct CDR3 sequences, over 25% appearing once. These data come from a study of blood T cells in healthy people across ages. The same data also contributed to another study, on T cells of mothers and their children. This second study notes: All donors were healthy and Caucasian; they were a few mothers and their six children. Each mother yielded more than 9 million TCR beta CDR3 reads. Each child yielded roughly 2.9 million reads. Overlap measured in related mother-child pairs was slightly, non-significantly higher than in unrelated pairs.

The TCR sequence derives from a boy between 2 and 10 years old in good health. The sample taken for sequencing was blood. J is TRBJ2-7 and V is TRBV7-2; maybe TRBD2 (5 bases). CDR3 nucleotide sequence: TGTGCCAGCAGCGAAACGAGGGTCGACTACGAGCAGTACTTC. It specifies CASSETRVDYEQYF.